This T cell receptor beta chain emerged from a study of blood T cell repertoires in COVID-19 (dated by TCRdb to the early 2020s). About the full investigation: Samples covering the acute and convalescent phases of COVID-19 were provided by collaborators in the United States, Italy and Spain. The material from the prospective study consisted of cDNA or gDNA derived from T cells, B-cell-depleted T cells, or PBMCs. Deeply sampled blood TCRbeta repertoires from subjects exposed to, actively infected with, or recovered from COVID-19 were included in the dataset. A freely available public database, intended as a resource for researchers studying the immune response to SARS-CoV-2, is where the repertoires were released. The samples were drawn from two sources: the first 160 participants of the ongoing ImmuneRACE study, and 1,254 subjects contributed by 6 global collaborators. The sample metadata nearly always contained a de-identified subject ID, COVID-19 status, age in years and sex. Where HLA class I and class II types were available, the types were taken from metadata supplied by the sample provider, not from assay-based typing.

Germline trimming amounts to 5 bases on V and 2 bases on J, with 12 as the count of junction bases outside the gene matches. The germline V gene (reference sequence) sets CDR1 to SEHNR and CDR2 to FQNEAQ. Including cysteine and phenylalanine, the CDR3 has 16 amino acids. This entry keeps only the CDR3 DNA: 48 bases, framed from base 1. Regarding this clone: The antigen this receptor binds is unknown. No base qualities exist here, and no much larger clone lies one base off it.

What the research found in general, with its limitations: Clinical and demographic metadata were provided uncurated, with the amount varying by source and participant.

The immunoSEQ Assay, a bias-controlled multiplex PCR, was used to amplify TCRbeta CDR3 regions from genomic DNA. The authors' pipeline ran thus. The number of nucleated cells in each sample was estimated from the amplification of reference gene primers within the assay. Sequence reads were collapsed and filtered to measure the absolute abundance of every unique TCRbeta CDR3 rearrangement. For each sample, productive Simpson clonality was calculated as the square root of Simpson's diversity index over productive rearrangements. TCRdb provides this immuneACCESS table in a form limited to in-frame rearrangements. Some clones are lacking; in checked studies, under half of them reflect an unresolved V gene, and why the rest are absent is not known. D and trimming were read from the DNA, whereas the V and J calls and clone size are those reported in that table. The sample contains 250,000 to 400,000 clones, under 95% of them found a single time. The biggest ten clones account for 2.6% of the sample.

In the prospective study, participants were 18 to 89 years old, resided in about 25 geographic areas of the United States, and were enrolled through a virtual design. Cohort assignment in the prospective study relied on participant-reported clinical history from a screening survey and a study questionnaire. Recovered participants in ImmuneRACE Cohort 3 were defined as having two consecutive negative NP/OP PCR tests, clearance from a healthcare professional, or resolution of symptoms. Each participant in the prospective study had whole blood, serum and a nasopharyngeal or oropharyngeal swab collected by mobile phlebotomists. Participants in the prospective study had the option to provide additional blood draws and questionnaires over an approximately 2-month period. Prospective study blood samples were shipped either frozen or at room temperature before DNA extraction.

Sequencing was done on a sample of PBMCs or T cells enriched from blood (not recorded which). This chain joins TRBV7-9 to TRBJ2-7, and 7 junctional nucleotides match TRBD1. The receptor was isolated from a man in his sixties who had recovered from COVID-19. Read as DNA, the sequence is TGTGCCAGCAGCCCGGGGTTGGGACAGCAGACCTACGAGCAGTACTTC. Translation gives CASSPGLGQQTYEQYF.